This TCR beta chain was sequenced in a study of naive and memory T cell subsets. Study-level results: A clonotype means one alpha or beta sequence, not an alpha/beta pair. No ground truth validated the naive and memory repertoire findings.

The table lists this clonotype with a few counts. No antigen is known for it. CD8 T cells were positively selected from what remained after CD4 positive selection. Cells stained for CD3, CD4, CD8, CD45RA and CD27 were sorted into four subsets. Trimming removed 6 bases from V and 4 bases from J, with 13 bases in between. Germline V gene data show CDR1 as MNHEY and CDR2 as SMNVEV (reference sequence). The CDR3 is made up of 15 amino acids. Two oligonucleotides, mixed equimolar, formed the beta constant-region primer covering TRBC1 and TRBC2. TCRdb called the UMI-ligation and nested PCR reads again in MiXCR, with one record for every CDR3 protein. This table holds 120,000 to 150,000 distinct CDR3 sequences, about a sixth found once.

This clonotype was sampled from a human donor in good health. Material for sequencing was naive CD4+ T cells from blood. The chain joins TRBV27 to TRBJ2-6; D perhaps matches TRBD1 (6 bases). As DNA, the CDR3 is TGTGCCAGCAGACAGGGCTGGGTCGGGGCCAACGTCCTGACTTTC. It is translated as CASRQGWVGANVLTF.